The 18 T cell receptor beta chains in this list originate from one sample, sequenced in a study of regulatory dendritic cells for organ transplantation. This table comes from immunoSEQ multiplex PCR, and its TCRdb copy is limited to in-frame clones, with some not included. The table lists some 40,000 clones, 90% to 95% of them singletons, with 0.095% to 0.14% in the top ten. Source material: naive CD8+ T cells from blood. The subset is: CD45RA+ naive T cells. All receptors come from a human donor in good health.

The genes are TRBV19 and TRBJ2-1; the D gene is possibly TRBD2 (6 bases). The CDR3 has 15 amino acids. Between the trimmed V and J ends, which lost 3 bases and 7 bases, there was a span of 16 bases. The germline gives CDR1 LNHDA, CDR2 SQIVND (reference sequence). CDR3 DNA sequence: TGTGCCAGTAGTATTGCGGCGGGGCCTCAGAATGAGCAGTTCTTC. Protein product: CASSIAAGPQNEQFF.

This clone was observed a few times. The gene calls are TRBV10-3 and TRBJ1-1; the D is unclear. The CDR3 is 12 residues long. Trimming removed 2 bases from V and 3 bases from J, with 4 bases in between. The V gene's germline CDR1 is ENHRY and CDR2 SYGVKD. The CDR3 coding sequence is TGTGCCATCAGTGAGGCCGACACTGAAGCTTTCTTT. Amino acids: CAISEADTEAFF.

The CDR3 DNA reads TGTGCCAGCGGGGTCGGGGACGAGCAGTACTTC. It specifies CASGVGDEQYF. V and J are TRBV28 and TRBJ2-7, with D maybe TRBD2 (5 bases). Trimming took off 8 bases at V and 5 bases at J, with 10 bases between the two ends. The CDR3 length is 11 residues. CDR1 MDHEN and CDR2 SYDVKM come from the germline V gene.

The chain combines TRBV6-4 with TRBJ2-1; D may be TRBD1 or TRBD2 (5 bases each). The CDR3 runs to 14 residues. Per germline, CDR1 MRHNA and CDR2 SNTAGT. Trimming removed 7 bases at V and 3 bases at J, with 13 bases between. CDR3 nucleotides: TGTGCCAGCAAAGTGGGGGTTGACTACAATGAGCAGTTCTTC. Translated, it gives CASKVGVDYNEQFF.

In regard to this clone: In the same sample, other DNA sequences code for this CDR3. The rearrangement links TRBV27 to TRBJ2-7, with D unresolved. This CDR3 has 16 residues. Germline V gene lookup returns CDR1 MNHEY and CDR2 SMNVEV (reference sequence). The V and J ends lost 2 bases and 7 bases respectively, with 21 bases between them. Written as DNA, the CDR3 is TGTGCCAGCAGTTTAGCTCTACCCCCAATGATCTATGAGCAGTACTTC. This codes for CASSLALPPMIYEQYF.

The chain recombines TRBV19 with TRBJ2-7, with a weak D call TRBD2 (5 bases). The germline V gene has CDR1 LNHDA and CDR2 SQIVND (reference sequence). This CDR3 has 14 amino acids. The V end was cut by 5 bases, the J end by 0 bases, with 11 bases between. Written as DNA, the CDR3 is TGTGCCAGTAGTCCTTTAGGGAGCTCCTACGAGCAGTACTTC. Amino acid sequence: CASSPLGSSYEQYF.

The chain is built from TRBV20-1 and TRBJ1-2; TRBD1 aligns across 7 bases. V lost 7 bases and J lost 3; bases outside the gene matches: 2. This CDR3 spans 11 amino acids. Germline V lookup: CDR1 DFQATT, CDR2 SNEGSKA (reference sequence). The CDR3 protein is CSDRGDYGYTF. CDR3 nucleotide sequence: TGCAGTGACAGGGGAGACTATGGCTACACCTTC.

CDR3 region: CASSYSTLLPTYEQYF. The DNA for the CDR3 is TGTGCCAGCAGTTACTCGACGCTCCTACCTACCTACGAGCAGTACTTC. The chain couples TRBV6-5 to TRBJ2-7; unclear D gene. The V and J ends lost 0 bases and 2 bases respectively, with 14 bases between them. Germline V CDR1 and CDR2: MNHEY, SVGAGI. This CDR3 region has 16 residues.

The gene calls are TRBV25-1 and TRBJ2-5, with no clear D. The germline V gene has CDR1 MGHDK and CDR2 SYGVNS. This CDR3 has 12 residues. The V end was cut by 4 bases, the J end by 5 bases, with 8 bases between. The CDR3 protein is CASSVTSETQYF. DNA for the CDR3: TGTGCCAGCAGTGTCACCTCGGAGACCCAGTACTTC.

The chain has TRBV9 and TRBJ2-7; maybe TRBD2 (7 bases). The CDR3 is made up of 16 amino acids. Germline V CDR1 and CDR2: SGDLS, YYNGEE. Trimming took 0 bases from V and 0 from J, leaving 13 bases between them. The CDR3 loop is CASSVGGGGSSYEQYF. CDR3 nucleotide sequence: TGTGCCAGCAGCGTAGGGGGGGGCGGGAGCTCCTACGAGCAGTACTTC.

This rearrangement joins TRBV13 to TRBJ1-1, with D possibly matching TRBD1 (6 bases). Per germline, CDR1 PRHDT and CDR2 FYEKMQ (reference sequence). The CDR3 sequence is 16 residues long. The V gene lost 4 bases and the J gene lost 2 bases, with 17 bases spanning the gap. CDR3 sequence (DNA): TGTGCCAGCAGCTCAGGGCTGCACAGGGATAACACTGAAGCTTTCTTT. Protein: CASSSGLHRDNTEAFF.

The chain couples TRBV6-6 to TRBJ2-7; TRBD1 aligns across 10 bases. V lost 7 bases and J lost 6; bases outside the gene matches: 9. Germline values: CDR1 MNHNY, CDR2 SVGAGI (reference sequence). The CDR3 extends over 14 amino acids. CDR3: CASIPGTGVSEQYF. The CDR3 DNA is TGTGCCAGCATACCGGGGACAGGGGTGAGCGAGCAGTACTTC.

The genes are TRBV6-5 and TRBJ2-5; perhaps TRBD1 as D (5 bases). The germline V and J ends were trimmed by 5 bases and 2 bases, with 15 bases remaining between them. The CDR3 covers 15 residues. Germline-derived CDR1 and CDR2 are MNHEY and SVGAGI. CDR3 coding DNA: TGTGCCAGCAGTCTTGGGGCCAGGGCACAAGAGACCCAGTACTTC. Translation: CASSLGARAQETQYF.

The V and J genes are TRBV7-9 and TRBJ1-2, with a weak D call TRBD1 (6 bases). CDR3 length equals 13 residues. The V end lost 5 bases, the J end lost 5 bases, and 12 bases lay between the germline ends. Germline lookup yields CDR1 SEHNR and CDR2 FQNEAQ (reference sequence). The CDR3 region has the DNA TGTGCCAGCAGCCATCAGGGGAGTTATGGCTACACCTTC. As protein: CASSHQGSYGYTF.

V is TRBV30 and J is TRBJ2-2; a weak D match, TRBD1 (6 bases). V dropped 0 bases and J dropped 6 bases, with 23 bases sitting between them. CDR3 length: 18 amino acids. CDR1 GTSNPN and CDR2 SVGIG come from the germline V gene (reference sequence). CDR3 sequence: CAWSVAPGDIPRSGELFF. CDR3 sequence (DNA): TGTGCCTGGAGTGTAGCCCCAGGGGACATCCCACGTTCCGGGGAGCTGTTTTTT.

Here the CDR3 DNA reads TGTGCCAGCAGCCCTAACCCCAGGGGAAATGGCTACACCTTC. Its translation is CASSPNPRGNGYTF. This chain joins TRBV13 and TRBJ1-2, with D possibly being TRBD1 (6 bases). The V gene lost 5 bases and the J gene lost 6 bases, with 16 bases spanning the gap. CDR1 is PRHDT, CDR2 FYEKMQ, per germline (reference sequence). The CDR3 loop spans 14 amino acids.

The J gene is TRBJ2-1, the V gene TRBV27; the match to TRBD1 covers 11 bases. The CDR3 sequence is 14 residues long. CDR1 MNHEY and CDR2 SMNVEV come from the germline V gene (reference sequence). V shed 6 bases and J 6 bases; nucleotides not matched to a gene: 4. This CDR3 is CASSSGTGGNEQFF. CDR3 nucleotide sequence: TGTGCCAGCAGCTCCGGGACAGGGGGCAATGAGCAGTTCTTC.

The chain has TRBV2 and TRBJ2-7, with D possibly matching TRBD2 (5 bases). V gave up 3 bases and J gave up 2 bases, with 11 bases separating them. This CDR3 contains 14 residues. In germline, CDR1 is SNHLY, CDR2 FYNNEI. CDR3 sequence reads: CASSERGYPYEQYF. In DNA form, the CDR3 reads TGTGCCAGCAGTGAGCGCGGGTATCCCTACGAGCAGTACTTC.